A selection of T cell receptor beta chains follows, all from one sample in a study of blood T cells in healthy people across ages. One entry per CDR3 protein results from TCRdb running MiXCR on the 5' RACE reads. The table lists over 600,000 distinct CDR3 sequences, roughly three fifths of them singletons, with roughly 26% in the top ten. The sequenced sample was blood. The origin of the receptors is a middle-aged man in good health. The CDR3 runs from the conserved cysteine through the conserved F or W. D genes are given only for firm matches. Clone sizes are given selectively: once, few, many, or a class where the clone is expanded.

size	V	D	J	DNA	CDR3
NA	TRBV6-5	TRBD1	TRBJ2-1	TGTGCCAGCAGCCCAGGGACAGGAGACAATGAGCAGTTCTTC	CASSPGTGDNEQFF
NA	TRBV28	NA	TRBJ2-2	TGTGCCAGCAGTCCGGGACCCATGAACACCGGGGAGCTGTTTTTT	CASSPGPMNTGELFF
NA	TRBV6-2/TRBV6-3	TRBD2	TRBJ2-7	TGTGCCAGCAGTTACTGGGACTACTCCTACGAGCAGTACTTC	CASSYWDYSYEQYF
NA	TRBV5-1	TRBD2	TRBJ2-5	TGCGCCAGCAGCTTGGTACCAGCGGGAGAGGGGGAGACCCAGTACTTC	CASSLVPAGEGETQYF
NA	TRBV9	NA	TRBJ1-4	TGTGCCAGCAGCGTAGAAGGGGTACTCTATGAAAAACTGTTTTTT	CASSVEGVLYEKLFF
many	TRBV7-2	NA	TRBJ2-4	TGTGCCAGCAGCATTAACGGGGGCTCTAAAAACATTCAGTACTTC	CASSINGGSKNIQYF
NA	TRBV6-5	NA	TRBJ2-1	TGTGCCAGCAGTTACGATAGGCCTAGCGATGAGCAGTTCTTC	CASSYDRPSDEQFF
few	TRBV7-8	NA	TRBJ2-5	TGTGCCAGCAGCTTAGCGCAAGGAGAGACCCAGTACTTC	CASSLAQGETQYF
NA	TRBV28	NA	TRBJ2-2	TGTGCCAGCTTGATGCCCCGCCCGAGGGGAACCGGGGAGCTGTTTTTT	CASLMPRPRGTGELFF
few	TRBV27	TRBD2	TRBJ2-7	TGTGCCAGCAGTTTGGGGGGGTCCTGGTACTTC	CASSLGGSWYF
NA	TRBV3-1	NA	TRBJ2-5	TGTGCCAGCAGCCAAGAGGTTACTAGAGAGACCCAGTACTTC	CASSQEVTRETQYF
NA	TRBV12-5	NA	TRBJ1-2	TGTGCTAGTGGTTTGGTACCAGGCTATGGCTACACCTTC	CASGLVPGYGYTF
NA	TRBV29-1	TRBD2	TRBJ2-5	TGCAGCGTTGCCCTAGGGCTAGCGGTCAAAGAGACCCAGTACTTC	CSVALGLAVKETQYF
NA	TRBV11-3	NA	TRBJ2-1	TGTGCCAGCAGAGGACACTACAATGAGCAGTTCTTC	CASRGHYNEQFF
once	TRBV20-1	TRBD1	TRBJ1-5	TGCAGTGCTGGAGACGACAGGGGCAATCAGCCCCAGCATTTT	CSAGDDRGNQPQHF
NA	TRBV5-4	NA	TRBJ2-4	TGTGCCAGCAGCTTGGAAGACCGGGACCCGTCAGCCAAAAACATTCAGTACTTC	CASSLEDRDPSAKNIQYF
NA	TRBV3-1	NA	TRBJ2-7	TGTGCCAGCAGCCAAGGGGGAACAGGGCTCGAGCAGTACTTC	CASSQGGTGLEQYF
many	TRBV14	NA	TRBJ2-7	TGTGCCAGCAGCCAAGACTACGAGCAGTACTTC	CASSQDYEQYF
few	TRBV20-1	NA	TRBJ2-1	TGCAGTGCTAGATCCAGTGGGGAGGAGGGATACAATGAGCAGTTCTTC	CSARSSGEEGYNEQFF
few	TRBV7-2	TRBD1	TRBJ2-1	TGTGCCAGCAGCCCGGGACAGCGTGAGCAGTTCTTC	CASSPGQREQFF
NA	TRBV6-5	TRBD1	TRBJ1-2	TGTGCCAGCAGTTACTTCACCGGGACAGACTATGGCTACACCTTC	CASSYFTGTDYGYTF
NA	TRBV15	NA	TRBJ2-6	TGTGCCACCAGCTGGTCCCGGGGATTCTCTGGGGCCAACGTCCTGACTTTC	CATSWSRGFSGANVLTF
NA	TRBV3-1	TRBD2	TRBJ2-5	TGTGCCAGCAGCCAAGGGGATAGCGGGTTCCAAGAGACCCAGTACTTC	CASSQGDSGFQETQYF
NA	TRBV7-9	NA	TRBJ1-6	TGTGCCAGCAGCCAGGACGGGGAACATTCACCCCTCCACTTT	CASSQDGEHSPLHF
NA	TRBV29-1	NA	TRBJ2-7	TGCAGCGTTGACATACAGGGCCGGGGCGAGCAGTACTTC	CSVDIQGRGEQYF
NA	TRBV20-1	NA	TRBJ1-2	TGCAGTGCGCCCACCCCCGTGTGGGACTATGGCTACACCTTC	CSAPTPVWDYGYTF
NA	TRBV28	TRBD1	TRBJ2-7	TGTGCCAGCAGTGCGAAACCGGGACAGGGGTCGTACGAGCAGTACTTC	CASSAKPGQGSYEQYF
once	TRBV11-3	TRBD1	TRBJ2-1	TGTGCCAGCAGCTTAGGGGGGGGGACAGGGACAGGTGAGCAGTTCTTC	CASSLGGGTGTGEQFF
NA	TRBV7-9	TRBD2	TRBJ2-5	TGTGCCAGCAGCTTAGCGCGGGGAGTAGCGGGACCCAAGACCCAGTACTTC	CASSLARGVAGPKTQYF
NA	TRBV11-2	TRBD2	TRBJ2-3	TGTGCCAGCAGCTTAGAACCTAGCGGGGGGGCCCCAGATACGCAGTATTTT	CASSLEPSGGAPDTQYF
NA	TRBV9	NA	TRBJ2-7	TGTGCCAGCAGCGTAGGGGACTTCGCCATTTACGAGCAGTACTTC	CASSVGDFAIYEQYF
NA	TRBV6-5	NA	TRBJ1-4	TGTGCCAGCAGTTACTCGCAAAGGGTAGTCGATGGGTTTGAAAAACTGTTTTTT	CASSYSQRVVDGFEKLFF
few	TRBV20-1	TRBD1	TRBJ2-7	TGCAGTCCGATTGGACAGGGCTACGAGCAGTACTTC	CSPIGQGYEQYF
few	TRBV27	NA	TRBJ2-1	TGTGCCAGCAGTGTAGCGCCTTACAATGAGCAGTTCTTC	CASSVAPYNEQFF
NA	TRBV7-9	NA	TRBJ2-1	TGTGCCAGTCATCGTTCAGGGAGCTCCTACAATGAGCAGTTCTTC	CASHRSGSSYNEQFF
few	TRBV2	NA	TRBJ2-5	TGTGCCAGCAGTGAAGCCACAGATTTACAAGAGACCCAGTACTTC	CASSEATDLQETQYF
few	TRBV9	NA	TRBJ2-1	TGTGCCAGCAGCGTACCAGGGGCGTACAATGAGCAGTTCTTC	CASSVPGAYNEQFF
NA	TRBV7-8	TRBD2	TRBJ2-3	TGTGCCAGCAACCTAGCGGGGGACCGCACAGATACGCAGTATTTT	CASNLAGDRTDTQYF
NA	TRBV7-9	NA	TRBJ2-1	TGTGCCAGCAGCTCGATTCGTGGTGAGCAGTTCTTC	CASSSIRGEQFF
NA	TRBV30	NA	TRBJ2-5	TGTGCCTGGAGTTGGCCTCGACAGCAAGAGACCCAGTACTTC	CAWSWPRQQETQYF
few	TRBV28	NA	TRBJ2-5	TGTGCCAGCAGCTTCACTCTACAGGGCGTAGAGACCCAGTACTTC	CASSFTLQGVETQYF
NA	TRBV6-5	NA	TRBJ2-5	TGTGCCAGCAGTTACGGAGGGGGTATCCAAGAGACCCAGTACTTC	CASSYGGGIQETQYF
few	TRBV13	NA	TRBJ2-5	TGTGCCAGCAGCTTAATAGCCCTAGCGCAAGAGACCCAGTACTTC	CASSLIALAQETQYF
few	TRBV12-3/TRBV12-4	NA	TRBJ2-1	TGTGCCAGCAGTTTTACACAGGGTGGAGAGCAGTTCTTC	CASSFTQGGEQFF
NA	TRBV29-1	TRBD2	TRBJ2-5	TGCAGCGTTAAAACTAGCGGGTTCGCTTTTGGGACCCAGTACTTC	CSVKTSGFAFGTQYF
NA	TRBV10-3	TRBD1	TRBJ2-7	TGTGCCATCAGTGAGGGGGGACAGGGTTACAAGCAGTACTTC	CAISEGGQGYKQYF
NA	TRBV7-6	TRBD2	TRBJ2-3	TGTGCCAGCAGCTTAACGACTAGCGCATCCACAGATACGCAGTATTTT	CASSLTTSASTDTQYF
NA	TRBV14	NA	TRBJ2-3	TGTGCCAGCAGCCAAGTGGGGGCCGGTTACGGTACGCAGTATTTT	CASSQVGAGYGTQYF
once	TRBV3-1	TRBD1	TRBJ1-5	TGTGCCAGCAGCTCCTACCATCCGGGACAGGGAAATCAGCCCCAGCATTTT	CASSSYHPGQGNQPQHF
NA	TRBV12-3/TRBV12-4	NA	TRBJ1-2	TGTGCCAGCAGTTTTACAGGGCTGGCCGGCTACACCTTC	CASSFTGLAGYTF
NA	TRBV9	NA	TRBJ2-3	TGTGCCAGTGGGAATCTAGCGTGGAAGGATACGCAGTATTTT	CASGNLAWKDTQYF
few	TRBV6-6	TRBD2	TRBJ2-7	TGTGCCAGCAGCCCGGGACTAGCGGGAGGCGACACCTACGAGCAGTACTTC	CASSPGLAGGDTYEQYF
NA	TRBV20-1	NA	TRBJ2-5	TGCAGTGCTAGTAGTCCGGGGTGGGGAGAGACCCAGTACTTC	CSASSPGWGETQYF
NA	TRBV6-5	NA	TRBJ2-2	TGTGCCAGCAGGGGGGTTGCCGGGGAGCTGTTTTTT	CASRGVAGELFF